This T cell receptor beta chain was sequenced in a study of blood T cell repertoires in COVID-19. Background on the study: The analysed material was cDNA or gDNA that came from T cells, B-cell-depleted T cells, or PBMCs.

CDR3 size: 14 residues. CDR1 is MDHEN, CDR2 SYDVKM, per germline. V trimming: 5 bases; J trimming: 7 bases; junction bases outside the gene matches: 7. Source study methods: Estimates of nucleated cell counts were drawn from the amplification of reference gene primers. Only in-frame clones appear in the TCRdb table, and some are missing; sequencing was by immunoSEQ multiplex PCR. V, J and clone size derive from that table, while D and trimming were established from the DNA sequence. Of roughly 180,000 clones in the sample, approximately 86% were seen once. The chain couples TRBV28 to TRBJ1-5, with 8 bases aligning to TRBD1. Sequenced: peripheral blood. This TCR was recovered from a man between 18 and 29 years old with acute or convalescent COVID-19. The CDR3 spells CASSHRGVGQPQHF. In DNA, the CDR3 is TGTGCCAGCAGTCACAGGGGGGTGGGCCAGCCCCAGCATTTT.